What follows describes a single T cell receptor (beta chain). Germline CDR1 MNHEY, CDR2 SMNVEV (reference sequence). The CDR3 has 18 amino acids. V lost 2 bases and J lost 3; bases outside the gene matches: 11. The record originates from a study of blood T cell repertoires in COVID-19. Across the study: PBMCs, B-cell-depleted T cells, or T cells provided the cDNA or gDNA that made up the material.

The method was immunoSEQ multiplex PCR; TCRdb's version includes in-frame clones alone and lacks a portion of them. The sample holds roughly 200,000 clones, around 86% seen once. The V and J genes are TRBV27 and TRBJ2-5, with 11 bases identical to TRBD2. The sequence derives from a woman in her 30s who had recovered from COVID-19. The sequenced sample was PBMCs or T cells enriched from blood (not recorded which). The chain's CDR3 is CASSLQRRGLAEKETQYF. The CDR3 DNA follows: TGTGCCAGCAGTTTACAAAGAAGGGGACTAGCGGAAAAAGAGACCCAGTACTTC.